This is a list of T cell receptor beta chains from one sample in a study of PD-L1 blockade in urothelial cancer. The repertoire was sequenced with immunoSEQ multiplex PCR; TCRdb's copy has only in-frame clones and lacks some. The table includes 55,000 to 70,000 clones, about 86% detected once. The material sequenced was PBMCs, taken around atezolizumab (anti-PD-L1) treatment. Receptor source: a man aged 45-60 years with urothelial cancer. The CDR3 runs from the conserved cysteine through the conserved F or W. D genes are given only for firm matches. Clone sizes are given selectively: once, few, many, or a class where the clone is expanded.

clone size,J gene,D gene,V gene,CDR3 protein,CDR3 DNA
once,TRBJ2-7,TRBD1,TRBV2,CAMSQGARTFLAYEQYF,TGTGCCATGTCACAGGGGGCACGGACGTTCCTTGCCTACGAGCAGTACTTC
.,TRBJ2-7,TRBD2,TRBV9,CASSVQGLAGGEQYF,TGTGCCAGCAGCGTACAGGGACTAGCGGGAGGCGAGCAGTACTTC
once,TRBJ1-2,TRBD1,TRBV10-3,CAISHGTANYGYTF,TGTGCCATCAGCCACGGGACAGCAAACTATGGCTACACCTTC
.,TRBJ2-7,TRBD1,TRBV2,CASRRPGTDYEQYF,TGTGCCAGCAGACGACCCGGGACAGACTACGAGCAGTACTTC
.,TRBJ1-2,.,TRBV6-1,CAVGTDPPYGSGYTF,TGTGCCGTCGGGACGGATCCCCCCTACGGGAGCGGCTACACCTTC
.,TRBJ2-7,TRBD1,TRBV5-4,CASSLGWQGAREQYF,TGTGCCAGCAGCTTGGGGTGGCAGGGGGCTCGGGAGCAGTACTTC
.,TRBJ1-1,.,TRBV19,CASSNAQGTTEAFF,TGTGCCAGTAGTAACGCCCAGGGAACCACTGAAGCTTTCTTT
.,TRBJ2-1,TRBD2,TRBV2,CASRPGLAGGNEQFF,TGTGCCAGCAGGCCGGGACTAGCGGGTGGAAATGAGCAGTTCTTC
.,TRBJ2-3,TRBD2,TRBV9,CASSVRGGNPSTDTQYF,TGTGCCAGCAGCGTAAGGGGAGGGAACCCTAGCACAGATACGCAGTATTTT
.,TRBJ2-1,TRBD2,TRBV5-8,CASSLARTSGGSYNEQFF,TGTGCCAGCAGCTTGGCCCGGACTAGCGGAGGCTCCTACAATGAGCAGTTCTTC
.,TRBJ2-1,.,TRBV28,CASSPSSAYEQFF,TGTGCCAGCAGTCCTTCTAGCGCCTATGAGCAGTTCTTC
.,TRBJ2-5,.,TRBV11-2,CASSLGRRLFGQETQYF,.
once,TRBJ2-7,TRBD1,TRBV9,CASSARQGSAEQYF,TGTGCCAGCAGCGCCCGACAGGGGTCAGCCGAGCAGTACTTC
once,TRBJ2-7,TRBD1,TRBV5-5,CASSLTDRGAYEQYF,TGTGCCAGCAGCTTGACGGACAGGGGGGCTTACGAGCAGTACTTC
.,TRBJ2-5,TRBD1,TRBV28,CASSLTGGTQYF,TGTGCCAGCAGTTTAACAGGGGGAACCCAGTACTTC
.,TRBJ2-6,.,TRBV18,CASSLRTQTSGANVLTF,TGTGCCAGCTCACTACGGACACAAACCTCTGGGGCCAACGTCCTGACTTTC
.,TRBJ1-3,.,TRBV30,CAWSPLASGNTIYF,TGTGCCTGGAGTCCCCTAGCCTCTGGAAACACCATATATTTT
few,TRBJ1-5,TRBD1,TRBV28,CASRFTGGGQPQHF,TGTGCCAGCAGATTCACAGGGGGCGGGCAGCCCCAGCATTTT
.,TRBJ1-6,TRBD1,TRBV5-1,CASSVGNRGNSPLHF,TGCGCCAGCAGCGTAGGGAACAGGGGGAATTCACCCCTCCACTTT
once,TRBJ1-2,.,TRBV28,CASSSSGTKRGYTF,TGTGCCAGCAGTTCGTCCGGGACTAAAAGGGGCTACACCTTC
.,TRBJ1-1,TRBD1,TRBV2,CASQQGPNTEAFF,TGTGCCAGCCAACAGGGGCCGAACACTGAAGCTTTCTTT
.,TRBJ2-2,TRBD2,TRBV5-1,CASSLGLAGTGELFF,TGCGCCAGCAGCCTGGGACTAGCGGGGACCGGGGAGCTGTTTTTT
.,TRBJ2-1,.,TRBV6-1,CASSEEAGTYNEQFF,TGTGCCAGCAGTGAAGAGGCGGGAACCTACAATGAGCAGTTCTTC
once,TRBJ2-2,TRBD2,TRBV5-1,CASSWTSGATGELFF,TGCGCCAGCAGCTGGACTAGCGGGGCCACCGGGGAGCTGTTTTTT
.,TRBJ2-1,TRBD2,TRBV18,CASSFGAWTSGINEQFF,TGTGCCAGCTCGTTCGGGGCCTGGACTAGCGGGATCAATGAGCAGTTCTTC
.,TRBJ1-2,.,TRBV30,CACLLHGYTF,TGTGCCTGCCTACTCCATGGCTACACCTTC
.,TRBJ2-2,TRBD1,TRBV7-9,CASRRTGQNTGELFF,TGTGCCAGCAGACGGACAGGGCAGAACACCGGGGAGCTGTTTTTT
.,TRBJ2-1,.,TRBV25-1,CASSAAESSYNEQFF,TGTGCCAGCAGTGCAGCGGAGAGCTCCTACAATGAGCAGTTCTTC
.,TRBJ2-3,.,TRBV19,CASSLGVARLLTDTQYF,TGTGCCAGTAGTCTAGGGGTAGCGAGATTATTGACAGATACGCAGTATTTT
.,TRBJ2-3,TRBD2,TRBV7-3,CASSLRPLAGPTDTQYF,TGTGCCAGCAGCTTAAGACCCCTAGCGGGACCCACAGATACGCAGTATTTT
.,TRBJ1-5,.,TRBV4-2,CASSQGSADQPQHF,TGTGCCAGCAGCCAAGGGTCAGCGGATCAGCCCCAGCATTTT